This T cell receptor (beta chain) was captured by sequencing in a study of cytomegalovirus exposure and HLA in healthy donors. Study-wide results and caveats: Association of a missense DCLRE1C variant with TCR beta V- and J-gene trimming was reported in a later analysis.

The PCR had 60 Vbeta and 13 Jbeta primers. Libraries were prepared by immunoSEQ multiplex PCR; TCRdb keeps only in-frame clonotypes and omits some of them. This sample carries tens of thousands of clones, around 75% of them seen once, and the ten largest clones take around 7.6%. The junction had 2 bases not matched to a gene; V was cut back by 1 base and J by 4 bases. The CDR3 runs to 15 residues. Per the germline V gene, CDR1 is LNHDA and CDR2 is SQIVND (reference sequence). Concerning this clone: The antigen is not known.

Sequenced sample: PBMCs. The receptor comes from a man between 60 and 75 years old in good health and CMV-seropositive. The chain couples TRBV19 to TRBJ1-5, with 9 positions matching TRBD1. For the CDR3, the DNA is TGTGCCAGTAGTATAGGGACAGGGGCAAATCAGCCCCAGCATTTT. Its protein is CASSIGTGANQPQHF.